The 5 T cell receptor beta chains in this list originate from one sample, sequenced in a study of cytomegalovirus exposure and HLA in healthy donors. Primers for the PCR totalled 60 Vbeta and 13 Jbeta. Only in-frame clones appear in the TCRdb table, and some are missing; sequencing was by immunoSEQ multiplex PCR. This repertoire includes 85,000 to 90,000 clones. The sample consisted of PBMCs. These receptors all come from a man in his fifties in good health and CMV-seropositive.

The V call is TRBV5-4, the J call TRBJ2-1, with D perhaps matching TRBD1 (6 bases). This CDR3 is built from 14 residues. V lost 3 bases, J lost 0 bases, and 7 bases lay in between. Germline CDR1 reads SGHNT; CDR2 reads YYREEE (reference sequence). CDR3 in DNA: TGTGCCAGCAGCTCAGGGGCCTCCTACAATGAGCAGTTCTTC. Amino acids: CASSSGASYNEQFF.

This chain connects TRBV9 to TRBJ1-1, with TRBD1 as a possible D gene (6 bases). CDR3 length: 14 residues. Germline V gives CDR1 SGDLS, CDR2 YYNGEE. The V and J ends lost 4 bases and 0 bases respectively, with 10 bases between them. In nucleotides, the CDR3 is TGTGCCAGCAGCTTCGGACAGATGAACACTGAAGCTTTCTTT. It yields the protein CASSFGQMNTEAFF.

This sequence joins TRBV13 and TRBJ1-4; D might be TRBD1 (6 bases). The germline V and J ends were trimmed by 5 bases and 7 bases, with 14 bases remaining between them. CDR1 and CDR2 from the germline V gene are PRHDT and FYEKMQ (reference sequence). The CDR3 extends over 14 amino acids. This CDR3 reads CASSNPGVAEKLFF. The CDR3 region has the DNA TGTGCCAGCAGCAATCCAGGGGTGGCTGAAAAACTGTTTTTT.

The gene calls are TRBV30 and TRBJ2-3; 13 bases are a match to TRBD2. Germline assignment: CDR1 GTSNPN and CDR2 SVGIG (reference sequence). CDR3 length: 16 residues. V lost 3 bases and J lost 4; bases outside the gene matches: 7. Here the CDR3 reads CAWSLGLAGAADTQYF. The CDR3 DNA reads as TGTGCCTGGAGCCTCGGACTAGCGGGAGCAGCAGATACGCAGTATTTT.

CDR3 bases: TGTGCCAGCAGCTTAGATTGGCTCACCGGGGAGCTGTTTTTT. This translates into CASSLDWLTGELFF. The rearrangement joins TRBV7-8 to TRBJ2-2; D remains unclear. The CDR3 loop spans 14 amino acids. V was pared by 1 base and J by 4 bases, with 7 bases between. Germline lookup yields CDR1 SGHVS and CDR2 FQNEAQ.